One sample yielded the 21 T cell receptor beta chains listed below, sequenced in a study of blood T cell repertoires in COVID-19. Libraries were prepared by immunoSEQ multiplex PCR; TCRdb keeps only in-frame clonotypes and omits some of them. The sample has roughly 160,000 clones; under 80% are singletons. Sequencing was done on a sample of peripheral blood. These receptor sequences come from a woman of 80 years or more with acute or convalescent COVID-19.

The chain uses TRBV3-1 (or the pseudogene TRBV3-2) and TRBJ2-2; no clear D gene. Germline V gene lookup returns CDR1 LGHDT and CDR2 YNNKEL (reference sequence). Between the trimmed V and J ends, which lost 1 base and 5 bases, there was a span of 8 bases. This CDR3 region has 14 residues. The DNA of the CDR3 is TGTGCCAGCAGCCAAGTCCCCCGTACCGGGGAGCTGTTTTTT. It encodes CASSQVPRTGELFF.

The J gene is TRBJ2-1, the V gene TRBV5-1; the match to TRBD2 covers 11 bases. Trimming took 1 base from V and 4 from J; bases not matched to a gene: 7. The CDR3 consists of 17 residues. Per germline, CDR1 SGHRS and CDR2 YFSETQ. The CDR3 reads CASSLLSGRGIYNEQFF. DNA of the CDR3: TGCGCCAGCAGCTTGCTTAGCGGGAGGGGAATTTACAATGAGCAGTTCTTC.

The genes are TRBV5-1 and TRBJ1-1; the match to TRBD1 covers 10 bases. The germline gives CDR1 SGHRS, CDR2 YFSETQ. With V trimmed by 4 bases and J by 5 bases, 11 bases remained unmatched. CDR3 length equals 16 residues. For the CDR3, the DNA is TGCGCCAGCAGCACTATAATGGGACAGGGGAGGACTGAAGCTTTCTTT. Its translation: CASSTIMGQGRTEAFF.

The chain is built from TRBV7-3 and TRBJ2-2; 7 bases map to TRBD2. Germline V gives CDR1 SGHTA, CDR2 FQGTGA. J gave up 6 bases and V 3 bases, and 7 bases lay outside the gene matches. There are 15 residues in the CDR3. The DNA for the CDR3 is TGTGCCAGCAGCTTGACTAGCTCATCAGCCGGGGAGCTGTTTTTT. The encoded protein is CASSLTSSSAGELFF.

The chain recombines TRBV28 with TRBJ2-4; tentatively, D is TRBD1 (6 bases). Trimming shortened V by 4 bases and J by 2 bases, and 9 bases separated the two germline ends. This CDR3 contains 14 residues. Germline assignment: CDR1 MDHEN and CDR2 SYDVKM. The CDR3 nucleotides read TGTGCCAGCAGTTCGACAGGATCCAAAAACATTCAGTACTTC. Protein product: CASSSTGSKNIQYF.

The V gene is TRBV11-2, the J gene TRBJ1-1; D is unresolved. Germline V lookup: CDR1 SGHAT, CDR2 FQNNGV. The V end lost 1 base, the J end lost 6 bases, and 9 bases lay between the germline ends. The CDR3 length is 13 residues. In nucleotides, the CDR3 is TGTGCCAGCAGCTTAGTCGGGGAAGCTGAAGCTTTCTTT. This codes for CASSLVGEAEAFF.

This clone was picked up a small number of times. V gene TRBV2 combines with J gene TRBJ2-7; 8 bases fit TRBD1. Germline V gives CDR1 SNHLY, CDR2 FYNNEI. CDR3 length: 14 amino acids. Unmatched junction bases numbered 6, after V lost 7 bases and J lost 1 base. CDR3 sequence reads: CASTQGAVSYEQYF. The CDR3 DNA reads as TGTGCCAGCACCCAGGGGGCCGTATCCTACGAGCAGTACTTC. Together with reference TRBV2 and TRBJ2-7, the CDR3 gives the full variable domain: EPEVTQTPSHQVTQMGQEVILRCVPISNHLYFYWYRQILGQKVEFLVSFYNNEISEKSEIFDDQFSVERPDGSNFTLKIRSTKLEDSAMYFCASTQGAVSYEQYFGPGTRLTVT.

J is TRBJ2-7 and V is TRBV5-4, with a weak D call TRBD2 (5 bases). Germline V gives CDR1 SGHNT, CDR2 YYREEE (reference sequence). The CDR3 consists of 13 residues. The V end lost 4 bases, the J end lost 5 bases, and 13 bases lay between the germline ends. The CDR3 coding sequence is TGTGCCAGCAGCAGTCGGGGAAAGGACGAGCAGTACTTC. It is translated as CASSSRGKDEQYF.

The gene calls are TRBV2 and TRBJ2-1; 9 nucleotides line up with TRBD2. The CDR3 has 14 residues. From germline, CDR1 is SNHLY and CDR2 FYNNEI. J gave up 2 bases and V 5 bases, and 1 base lay outside the gene matches. For the CDR3, the DNA is TGTGCCAGCAGTCCTAGCGGGGCCTACAATGAGCAGTTCTTC. Its translation: CASSPSGAYNEQFF.

This clone was detected only a few times. The chain employs TRBV6-6 and TRBJ2-5; TRBD2 might be the D (6 bases). Trimming removed 5 bases at V and 9 bases at J, with 19 bases between. Germline V gene lookup returns CDR1 MNHNY and CDR2 SVGAGI (reference sequence). The CDR3 extends over 14 amino acids. Written as DNA, the CDR3 is TGTGCCAGCAGTGCCCAGGGACTCGGAGCGGCCCAGTACTTC. As protein: CASSAQGLGAAQYF.

The chain couples TRBV24-1 to TRBJ2-7; D may be TRBD1 (5 bases). The V and J ends lost 3 bases and 3 bases respectively, with 8 bases between them. Germline-derived CDR1 and CDR2 are KGHDR and SFDVKD. The CDR3 totals 13 residues. CDR3 in DNA: TGTGCCACCAGTGATCTCCAGGGCTACGAGCAGTACTTC. It yields the protein CATSDLQGYEQYF.

V gene TRBV4-3 combines with J gene TRBJ1-6; 8 bases fit TRBD1. CDR1 LGHNA and CDR2 YSLEER come from the germline V gene. CDR3 length: 14 amino acids. The V gene end was trimmed by 3 bases and the J gene end by 11 bases; junction bases not matched to a gene: 6. CDR3: CASSQDGQGTPLHF. The CDR3 DNA sequence: TGCGCCAGCAGCCAGGACGGACAGGGAACACCCCTCCACTTT.

This clone appeared a single time. The chain carries TRBV6-5 and TRBJ2-5, with TRBD1 matching over 8 bases. This CDR3 has 15 residues. The trim removed 2 bases at V and 2 bases at J, leaving 4 bases unmatched. Germline values: CDR1 MNHEY, CDR2 SVGAGI. The CDR3 sequence: CASSYVNRGQETQYF. For the CDR3, the DNA is TGTGCCAGCAGTTACGTCAACAGGGGGCAAGAGACCCAGTACTTC.

V gene TRBV27 combines with J gene TRBJ2-3; 8 nucleotides agree with TRBD2. The length of the CDR3 is 15 residues. After removal of 6 bases from V and 6 bases from J, the junction contained 11 bases not matched to a gene. The germline CDR1 and CDR2 sequences are MNHEY and SMNVEV (reference sequence). In DNA form, the CDR3 reads TGTGCCAGCAGCCCCCGAGCGGGAGTTTTGGATACGCAGTATTTT. Translated, it gives CASSPRAGVLDTQYF.

V usage is TRBV9 and J usage is TRBJ2-1, with D perhaps matching TRBD2 (6 bases). CDR3 length: 14 amino acids. V lost 3 bases and J lost 5, with 12 bases in between. Germline assignment: CDR1 SGDLS and CDR2 YYNGEE. The CDR3 region has the DNA TGTGCCAGCAGCGGGGAAGGGACTCACAATGAGCAGTTCTTC. This codes for CASSGEGTHNEQFF.

The rearrangement joins TRBV11-3 to TRBJ1-3; D is unresolved. V was shortened by 3 bases and J by 3 bases, with 6 bases between the two germline ends. From germline, CDR1 is SGHNT and CDR2 YENEEA. This CDR3 comprises 13 residues. CDR3 amino acids: CASSFGVGNTIYF. Here the CDR3 DNA reads TGTGCCAGCAGCTTCGGGGTTGGAAACACCATATATTTT.

The V call is TRBV28, the J call TRBJ2-1; TRBD2 matches 10 bases. Germline assignment: CDR1 MDHEN and CDR2 SYDVKM. This CDR3 spans 15 amino acids. Germline trimming cut 3 bases from V and 7 bases from J; bases unmatched to any gene: 6. The CDR3 loop reads CASSFEAGGRNEQFF. CDR3 coding DNA: TGTGCCAGCAGTTTCGAAGCGGGAGGGAGGAATGAGCAGTTCTTC.

DNA of the CDR3: TGTGCCAGCAGCGAGGGACTAGCGGCCACCTACGAGCAGTACTTC. It specifies CASSEGLAATYEQYF. The chain joins TRBV7-2 to TRBJ2-7; 11 bases are a match to TRBD2. From germline, CDR1 is SGHTA and CDR2 FQGNSA. The CDR3 runs 15 residues. V lost 5 bases, J lost 2 bases, and 5 bases stayed unmatched. Full variable domain (remainder filled in from reference TRBV7-2 and TRBJ2-7): GAGVSQSPSNKVTEKGKDVELRCDPISGHTALYWYRQSLGQGLEFLIYFQGNSAPDKSGLPSDRFSAERTGGSVSTLTIQRTQQEDSAVYLCASSEGLAATYEQYFGPGTRLTVT.

This clone came up once. This chain connects TRBV19 to TRBJ2-1; TRBD2 agrees at 7 bases. The CDR3 totals 14 residues. Unmatched junction bases numbered 7, after V lost 3 bases and J lost 8 bases. CDR1 and CDR2 from the germline V gene are LNHDA and SQIVND (reference sequence). The CDR3 loop is CASSIGAGVDEQFF. The CDR3 DNA sequence: TGTGCCAGTAGTATTGGGGCGGGAGTGGATGAGCAGTTCTTC.

V gene TRBV19 combines with J gene TRBJ2-7, with 9 bases lining up with TRBD1. V gave up 3 bases and J gave up 2 bases; unmatched junction bases: 5. CDR1 is LNHDA and CDR2 is SQIVND in the germline V gene (reference sequence). The CDR3 is 15 amino acids. In nucleotides, the CDR3 is TGTGCCAGTAGTATCGGACAGGGGAAAACCTACGAGCAGTACTTC. As protein: CASSIGQGKTYEQYF.

CDR3 residues: CAQHRGPVLGNEQFF. CDR3 nucleotide sequence: TGTGCTCAACACAGGGGGCCGGTTTTGGGGAATGAGCAGTTCTTC. The chain links TRBV27 to TRBJ2-1; 9 bases map to TRBD1. This CDR3 is 15 amino acids long. Germline V lookup: CDR1 MNHEY, CDR2 SMNVEV (reference sequence).